One sample yielded the 17 T cell receptor beta chains listed below, sequenced in a study of PD-1 blockade in mismatch repair-deficient tumors. Time point: approximately 10-day in vitro stimulation with candidate neoantigen peptide 4. These receptors have no known antigen. Sequenced by immunoSEQ multiplex PCR; TCRdb stores in-frame clones only, minus some. The repertoire holds more than 11,000 clones, with approximately 81% as singletons. The material was cells cultured in vitro, obtained from a patient treated with pembrolizumab. All receptors derive from an adult with mismatch repair-deficient cancer.

This clone was counted between two and nine times. The chain joins TRBV19 to TRBJ1-5; 7 bases are shared with TRBD1. CDR3 length: 14 amino acids. Germline values: CDR1 LNHDA, CDR2 SQIVND (reference sequence). The ends lost 6 bases at V and 3 bases at J; junction bases unmatched: 5. The CDR3 coding sequence is TGTGCCAGTAGCATGGGACAGCTCAATCAGCCCCAGCATTTT. Its translation: CASSMGQLNQPQHF.

This clone was counted a few times. This sequence joins TRBV5-5 and TRBJ2-7; either TRBD1 or TRBD2 may fit D (5 bases each). Trimming shortened V by 0 bases and J by 4 bases, and 20 bases separated the two germline ends. Per germline, CDR1 SGHKS and CDR2 YYEKEE (reference sequence). The CDR3 has 17 amino acids. CDR3 in DNA: TGTGCCAGCAGCTTGGTACGGTCGGGACGGCCAAGATACGAGCAGTACTTC. Amino acids: CASSLVRSGRPRYEQYF.

The rearrangement uses TRBV5-1 and TRBJ1-2; 7 nucleotides agree with TRBD1. Trimming removed 5 bases from V and 4 bases from J; junction bases left unmatched: 11. Germline V gene sequence: CDR1 SGHRS, CDR2 YFSETQ. The CDR3 runs to 15 residues. The CDR3 DNA follows: TGCGCCAGCAGAGGGGGCCAACCCTCGGGCTATGGCTACACCTTC. This encodes CASRGGQPSGYGYTF. The full variable domain, rest sourced from reference TRBV5-1 and TRBJ1-2, is KAGVTQTPRYLIKTRGQQVTLSCSPISGHRSVSWYQQTPGQGLQFLFEYFSETQRNKGNFPGRFSGRQFSNSRSEMNVSTLELGDSALYLCASRGGQPSGYGYTFGSGTRLTVV.

The chain joins TRBV18 to TRBJ1-4; D unresolved. The CDR3 has 14 residues. V lost 3 bases and J 0 bases, leaving 5 bases between the germline ends. In germline, CDR1 is KGHSH, CDR2 LQKENI. CDR3 DNA: TGTGCCAGCTCACCGACAACAACTAATGAAAAACTGTTTTTT. It encodes CASSPTTTNEKLFF. The full variable domain, in which reference TRBV18 and TRBJ1-4 provide the parts outside the CDR3, is NAGVMQNPRHLVRRRGQEARLRCSPMKGHSHVYWYRQLPEEGLKFMVYLQKENIIDESGMPKERFSAEFPKEGPSILRIQQVVRGDSAAYFCASSPTTTNEKLFFGSGTQLSVL.

The V call is TRBV2, the J call TRBJ2-1; a weak D match, TRBD2 (6 bases). Germline V CDR1 and CDR2: SNHLY, FYNNEI. This CDR3 is 15 amino acids long. Trimming took 4 bases from V and 0 from J, leaving 10 bases between them. The CDR3 DNA reads as TGTGCCAGCAGTGTAGGAGGGAACTCCTACAATGAGCAGTTCTTC. This gives the protein CASSVGGNSYNEQFF.

This clone is medium-sized by share. This chain connects TRBV6-5 to TRBJ1-5; D unresolved. The CDR3 covers 13 residues. Looked up from germline, CDR1 is MNHEY and CDR2 is SVGAGI. V gave up 0 bases and J gave up 6 bases, with 6 bases separating them. CDR3 amino acids: CASSYSKSQPQHF. CDR3 DNA sequence: TGTGCCAGCAGTTACTCGAAATCTCAGCCCCAGCATTTT.

The CDR3 loop is CASSPAGRRDRGLDTQYF. The CDR3 nucleotides read TGTGCCAGCAGCCCCGCGGGTCGTCGGGACAGGGGGCTGGATACGCAGTATTTT. The chain uses TRBV11-3 and TRBJ2-3; TRBD1 matches at 12 bases. The J segment lost 6 bases and the V segment lost 5 bases, leaving 15 bases of the junction unmatched. Germline lookup yields CDR1 SGHNT and CDR2 YENEEA. This CDR3 contains 18 residues.

The chain joins TRBV2 to TRBJ2-5, with 7 positions matching TRBD1. V was clipped by 7 bases and J by 4 bases; unmatched bases: 6. The CDR3 contains 13 residues. In germline, CDR1 is SNHLY, CDR2 FYNNEI. CDR3 protein: CASTYPGGETQYF. CDR3 DNA: TGTGCCAGCACTTATCCAGGGGGAGAGACCCAGTACTTC.

V gene TRBV12-5 combines with J gene TRBJ2-7; 7 bases are shared with TRBD1. The germline gives CDR1 LGHNT, CDR2 FRNRAP. CDR3 length: 17 residues. V shed 2 bases, J shed 2 bases, and the junction held 12 bases outside the gene matches. For the CDR3, the DNA is TGTGCTAGTGGTTTGAAGGCCCCCGCGCAGGGGGCCTACGAGCAGTACTTC. Translating it yields CASGLKAPAQGAYEQYF.

This clone showed up just once. V usage is TRBV29-1 and J usage is TRBJ2-7; 7 positions agree with TRBD1. Losses at the gene ends were 6 bases for V and 5 bases for J; bases not matched to a gene: 10. Per the germline V gene, CDR1 is SQVTM and CDR2 is ANQGSEA. The CDR3 consists of 13 residues. CDR3 DNA sequence: TGCAGCGTCCTAGAGGACAGGCTCCACGAGCAGTACTTC. The encoded protein is CSVLEDRLHEQYF.

V gene TRBV6-1 combines with J gene TRBJ1-5; possible D gene TRBD1, 6 bases. Trimming shortened V by 6 bases and J by 0 bases, and 12 bases separated the two germline ends. Per the germline V gene, CDR1 is MNHNS and CDR2 is SASEGT. The CDR3 length is 15 residues. The CDR3 is CASSRDRSSNQPQHF. In nucleotides, the CDR3 is TGTGCCAGCAGCCGCGACAGGAGTAGCAATCAGCCCCAGCATTTT.

The V call is TRBV9, the J call TRBJ1-5, with 9 bases aligning to TRBD1. Germline lookup yields CDR1 SGDLS and CDR2 YYNGEE. There are 16 residues in the CDR3. J gave up 1 base and V 3 bases, and 5 bases lay outside the gene matches. CDR3 amino acids: CASSEGQGSSNQPQHF. CDR3 nucleotide sequence: TGTGCCAGCAGCGAGGGACAGGGTAGCAGCAATCAGCCCCAGCATTTT.

The chain recombines TRBV28 with TRBJ2-3; no definite D call. Germline V gives CDR1 MDHEN, CDR2 SYDVKM. Trimming took 5 bases from V and 3 from J, leaving 18 bases between them. There are 16 residues in the CDR3. This CDR3 reads CASSPQASIYTDTQYF. CDR3 nucleotides: TGTGCCAGCAGTCCCCAAGCGTCTATATATACAGATACGCAGTATTTT.

The V call is TRBV7-8, the J call TRBJ2-7; 11 positions match TRBD2. In germline, CDR1 is SGHVS, CDR2 FQNEAQ. The CDR3 runs to 16 residues. Losses at the gene ends were 5 bases for V and 2 bases for J; bases not matched to a gene: 8. The CDR3 DNA is TGTGCCAGCAGCCCTAGAGGGACTAGCGGTACCTACGAGCAGTACTTC. Translating gives CASSPRGTSGTYEQYF.

The chain uses TRBV5-1 and TRBJ1-2; D possibly corresponds to TRBD1 (5 bases). Looked up from germline, CDR1 is SGHRS and CDR2 is YFSETQ. V was clipped by 7 bases and J by 4 bases, with 23 bases between them. The CDR3 consists of 16 residues. CDR3 coding DNA: TGCGCCAGCTCCATGGGGTCAGGGAGCGGGGTCTATGGCTACACCTTC. It yields the protein CASSMGSGSGVYGYTF.

The chain couples TRBV4-2 to TRBJ2-1; D is undetermined. The CDR3 has 15 residues. Trimming stripped 4 bases from V and 3 bases from J, with 13 bases between. Per germline, CDR1 LGHNA and CDR2 YNFKEQ. The chain's CDR3 is CASSPVGSDYNEQFF. In nucleotides, the CDR3 is TGTGCCAGCAGCCCGGTGGGCTCGGACTACAATGAGCAGTTCTTC.

The gene calls are TRBV15 and TRBJ2-7; D unresolved. V was cut by 1 base and J by 5 bases, with 9 bases left in between. The CDR3 length is 13 residues. CDR1 LNHNV and CDR2 YYDKDF come from the germline V gene (reference sequence). CDR3 sequence (DNA): TGTGCCACCAGCAGAGGACTTCGGGACGAGCAGTACTTC. The encoded protein is CATSRGLRDEQYF.